The rows below give T cell receptor beta chains drawn from one sample of a study of T cells in severe cutaneous drug reactions. TCRdb reworked the multiplex PCR reads into one entry per CDR3 protein, no DNA. The table for this sample gives about 5,500 distinct CDR3 sequences. The sample consisted of PBMCs. These receptors were obtained from a human donor with a severe cutaneous adverse drug reaction. The CDR3 runs from the conserved cysteine through the conserved F or W. The order of the fields is J gene, V gene, clone size, CDR3 protein. Only part of the rows carry a size: once, few, many, or a class if the clone is expanded.

>TRBJ2-7|TRBV6-1|medium-sized
CASRRKQGAPYEQYF
>TRBJ1-5|TRBV19|-
CASSILAGGQPQHF
>TRBJ2-2|TRBV6-1|medium-sized
CASSQTPPGTITGELFF
>TRBJ1-5|TRBV2|-
CASSEEGGNQPQHF
>TRBJ2-3|TRBV28|medium-sized
CASSLSSTDTQYF
>TRBJ2-1|TRBV5-4|-
CASSSGSGYNEQFF
>TRBJ1-1|TRBV12-3/TRBV12-4|-
CASSPGQPPDTEAFF
>TRBJ2-1|TRBV27|medium-sized
CASSRYTDEQFF
>TRBJ2-3|TRBV11-2|-
CASSPDSGRTRDTQYF
>TRBJ2-5|TRBV28|-
CASSFSVPGQGLQETQYF
>TRBJ2-3|TRBV24-1|medium-sized
CATSDLAGRGRRADTQYF
>TRBJ2-7|TRBV11-1|-
CASSPLRGRTYEQYF
>TRBJ2-3|TRBV10-3|medium-sized
CAISSKQGAFTDTQYF
>TRBJ2-1|TRBV10-3|-
CATQTTGGQYNEQFF
>TRBJ2-5|TRBV20-1|-
CSAKLAPGGETQYF
>TRBJ1-4|TRBV28|-
CASSPRGSQSLEKLFF
>TRBJ2-5|TRBV4-1|-
CASSPISGIGETQYF
>TRBJ2-7|TRBV7-9|medium-sized
CASSLFGRETFEQYF
>TRBJ2-3|TRBV20-1|-
CSAQESNTDTQYF
>TRBJ1-1|TRBV12-3/TRBV12-4|-
CASSLAGEAFF
>TRBJ2-1|TRBV28|medium-sized
CASSSRLAAISYNEQFF
>TRBJ2-3|TRBV7-9|-
CASRKVAGVVDTQYF
>TRBJ1-1|TRBV27|medium-sized
CASSSLTGLDTEAFF
>TRBJ1-6|TRBV27|medium-sized
CASSLSWTGPNSPLHF
>TRBJ1-1|TRBV12-3/TRBV12-4|-
CASRGDRVRTEAFF
>TRBJ2-1|TRBV27|medium-sized
CASSYSGRRFF
>TRBJ2-3|TRBV10-3|-
CASGLAGGVDTQYF
>TRBJ1-6|TRBV27|medium-sized
CASSPAGTYNSPLHF
>TRBJ2-1|TRBV13|medium-sized
CASSQAPGLAKNEQFF
>TRBJ2-1|TRBV27|-
CASSRWTSGMIGDEQFF
>TRBJ2-1|TRBV12-3/TRBV12-4|-
CASSFRAGGTYNEQFF
>TRBJ2-1|TRBV10-1|medium-sized
CASSELTGATNEQFF
>TRBJ2-5|TRBV27|-
CASSFGGKTQYF
>TRBJ1-6|TRBV28|medium-sized
CASQIQDRGGYSPLHF
>TRBJ2-5|TRBV27|medium-sized
CASSLSPSGSQETQYF
>TRBJ2-3|TRBV20-1|-
CSARDGGGLAGSSTDTQYF
>TRBJ1-2|TRBV28|medium-sized
CASSFPYSTVGYYGYTF
>TRBJ2-1|TRBV4-3|medium-sized
CASSPQHPGGSSYNEQFF
>TRBJ1-5|TRBV4-1|medium-sized
CASGPGQGYQPQHF
>TRBJ2-3|TRBV29-1|-
CSASRGGEELQCF
>TRBJ2-3|TRBV7-8|medium-sized
CASRVSGSTDTQYF
>TRBJ2-3|TRBV5-1|-
CASSLADGEFTDTQYF
>TRBJ2-7|TRBV7-2|-
CASSFPGTGSYEQYF
>TRBJ2-7|TRBV18|-
CASSPGYSYEQYF
>TRBJ2-1|TRBV7-2|medium-sized
CASSSTTDEQFF
>TRBJ1-1|TRBV12-3/TRBV12-4|-
CASFSPSGTEAFF
>TRBJ1-5|TRBV4-1|medium-sized
CASSQAGVYQPQHF
>TRBJ2-1|TRBV4-1|-
CASSQVGLVVYNEQFF
>TRBJ2-7|TRBV6-5|-
CASSYATGVTYEQYF
>TRBJ1-1|TRBV12-3/TRBV12-4|-
CASSLRQGARWAFF
>TRBJ2-7|TRBV28|-
CASSLQGISYEQYF
>TRBJ2-1|TRBV6-2/TRBV6-3|-
CASSQSNEQFF
>TRBJ2-7|TRBV6-5|-
CASSYGSGRGYEQYF
>TRBJ2-3|TRBV6-1|-
CASSEALAGGGRTQYF
>TRBJ1-1|TRBV10-3|-
CAISGTDSGTEAFF